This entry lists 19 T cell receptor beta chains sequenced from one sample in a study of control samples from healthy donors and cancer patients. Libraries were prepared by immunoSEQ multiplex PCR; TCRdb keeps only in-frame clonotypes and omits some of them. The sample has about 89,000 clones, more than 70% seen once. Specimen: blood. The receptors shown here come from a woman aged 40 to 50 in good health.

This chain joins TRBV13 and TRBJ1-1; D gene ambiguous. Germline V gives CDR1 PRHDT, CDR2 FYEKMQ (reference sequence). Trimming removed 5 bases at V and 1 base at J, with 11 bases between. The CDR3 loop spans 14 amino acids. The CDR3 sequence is CASSPGMANTEAFF. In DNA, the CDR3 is TGTGCCAGCAGCCCCGGGATGGCGAACACTGAAGCTTTCTTT.

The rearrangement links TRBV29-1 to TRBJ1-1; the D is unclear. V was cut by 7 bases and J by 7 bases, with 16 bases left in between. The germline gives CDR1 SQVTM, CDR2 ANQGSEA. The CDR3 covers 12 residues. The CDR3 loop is CSASGRVVEAFF. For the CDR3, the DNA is TGCAGCGCCTCTGGGAGGGTGGTTGAAGCTTTCTTT.

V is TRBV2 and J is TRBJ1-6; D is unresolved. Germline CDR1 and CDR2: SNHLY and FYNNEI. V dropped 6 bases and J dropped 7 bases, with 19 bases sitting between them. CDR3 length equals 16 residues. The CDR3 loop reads CASSAQVQHENSPLHF. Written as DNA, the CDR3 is TGTGCCAGCAGCGCGCAGGTACAGCACGAAAATTCACCCCTCCACTTT.

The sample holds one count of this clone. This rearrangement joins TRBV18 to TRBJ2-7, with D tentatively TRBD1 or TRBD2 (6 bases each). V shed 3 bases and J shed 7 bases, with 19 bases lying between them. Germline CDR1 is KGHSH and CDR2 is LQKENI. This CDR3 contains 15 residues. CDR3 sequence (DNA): TGTGCCAGCTCACCGACCCCAGGGGAGGTGTGGGAGCAGTACTTC. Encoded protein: CASSPTPGEVWEQYF.

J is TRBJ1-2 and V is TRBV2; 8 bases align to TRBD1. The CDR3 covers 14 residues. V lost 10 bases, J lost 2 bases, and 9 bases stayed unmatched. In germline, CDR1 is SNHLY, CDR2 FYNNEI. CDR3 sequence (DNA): TGTGCCACAAACCGGCAGGGGGCGAACTATGGCTACACCTTC. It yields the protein CATNRQGANYGYTF.

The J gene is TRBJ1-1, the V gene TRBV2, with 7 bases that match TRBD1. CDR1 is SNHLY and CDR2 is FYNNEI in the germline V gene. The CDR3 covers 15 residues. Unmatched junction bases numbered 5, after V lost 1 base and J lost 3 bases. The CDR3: CASSEDTGADTEAFF. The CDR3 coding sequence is TGTGCCAGCAGTGAAGATACAGGGGCGGACACTGAAGCTTTCTTT.

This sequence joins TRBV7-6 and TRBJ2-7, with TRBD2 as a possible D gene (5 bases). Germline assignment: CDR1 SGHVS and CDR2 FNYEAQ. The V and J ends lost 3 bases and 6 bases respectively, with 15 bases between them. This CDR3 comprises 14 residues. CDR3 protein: CASSFAERVSEQYF. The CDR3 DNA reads TGTGCCAGCAGCTTCGCGGAGAGGGTTTCCGAGCAGTACTTC.

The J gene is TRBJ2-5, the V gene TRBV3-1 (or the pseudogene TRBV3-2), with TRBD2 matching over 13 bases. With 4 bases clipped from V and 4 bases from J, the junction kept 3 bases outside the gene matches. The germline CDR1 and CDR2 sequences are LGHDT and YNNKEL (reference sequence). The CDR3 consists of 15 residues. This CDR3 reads CASSPRTSGGETQYF. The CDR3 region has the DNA TGTGCCAGCAGCCCTCGGACTAGCGGGGGAGAGACCCAGTACTTC.

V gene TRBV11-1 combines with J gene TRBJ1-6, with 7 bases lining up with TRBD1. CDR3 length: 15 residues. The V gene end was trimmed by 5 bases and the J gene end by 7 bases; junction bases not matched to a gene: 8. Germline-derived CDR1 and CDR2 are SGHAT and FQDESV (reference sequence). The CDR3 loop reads CASSQLRGRNSPLHF. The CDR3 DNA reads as TGTGCCAGCAGCCAACTCAGGGGGAGGAATTCACCCCTCCACTTT.

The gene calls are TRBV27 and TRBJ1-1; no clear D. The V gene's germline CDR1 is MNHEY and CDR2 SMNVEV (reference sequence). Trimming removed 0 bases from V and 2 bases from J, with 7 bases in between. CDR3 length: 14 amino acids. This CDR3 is CASSLSGVNTEAFF. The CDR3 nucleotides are TGTGCCAGCAGTTTATCGGGAGTTAACACTGAAGCTTTCTTT.

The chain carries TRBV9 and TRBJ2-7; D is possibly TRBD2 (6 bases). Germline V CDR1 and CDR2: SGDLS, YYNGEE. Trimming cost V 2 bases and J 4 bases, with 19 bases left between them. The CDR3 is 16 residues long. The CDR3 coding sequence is TGTGCCAGCAGCGTTGGTGGAGGGAGGCCTCCGTACGAGCAGTACTTC. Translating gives CASSVGGGRPPYEQYF.

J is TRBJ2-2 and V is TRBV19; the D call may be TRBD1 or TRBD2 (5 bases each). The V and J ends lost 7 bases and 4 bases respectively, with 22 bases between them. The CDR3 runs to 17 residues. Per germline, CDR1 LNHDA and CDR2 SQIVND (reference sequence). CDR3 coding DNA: TGTGCCAGTACACGGGGCGGTCGAGTCTTAAGCACCGGGGAGCTGTTTTTT. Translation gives CASTRGGRVLSTGELFF.

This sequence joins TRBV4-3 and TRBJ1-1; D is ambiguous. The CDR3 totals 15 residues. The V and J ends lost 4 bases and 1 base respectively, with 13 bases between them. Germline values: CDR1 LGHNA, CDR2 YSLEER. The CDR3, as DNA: TGCGCCAGCAGCCCCTCTTACGACGGGAACACTGAAGCTTTCTTT. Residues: CASSPSYDGNTEAFF.

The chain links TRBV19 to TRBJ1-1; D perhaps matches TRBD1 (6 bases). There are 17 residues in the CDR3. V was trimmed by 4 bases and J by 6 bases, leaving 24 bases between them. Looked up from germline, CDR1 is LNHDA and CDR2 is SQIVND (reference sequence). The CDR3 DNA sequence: TGTGCCAGTAGTAAAGCCGGACAGTCTTTACGAAGGGCTGAAGCTTTCTTT. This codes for CASSKAGQSLRRAEAFF.

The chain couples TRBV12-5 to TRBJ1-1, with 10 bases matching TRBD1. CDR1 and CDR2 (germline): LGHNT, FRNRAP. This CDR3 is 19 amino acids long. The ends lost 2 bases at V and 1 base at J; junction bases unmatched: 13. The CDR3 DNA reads TGTGCTAGTGGTTTGTCCCAGGGGGGGACAGGGGTTACGAACACTGAAGCTTTCTTT. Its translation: CASGLSQGGTGVTNTEAFF.

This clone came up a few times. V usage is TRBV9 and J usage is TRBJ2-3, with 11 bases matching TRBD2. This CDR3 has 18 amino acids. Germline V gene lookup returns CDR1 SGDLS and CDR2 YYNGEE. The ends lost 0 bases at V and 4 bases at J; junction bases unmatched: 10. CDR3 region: CASSVVGSGGAGSDTQYF. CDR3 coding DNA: TGTGCCAGCAGCGTAGTAGGTAGCGGGGGGGCAGGGTCAGATACGCAGTATTTT.

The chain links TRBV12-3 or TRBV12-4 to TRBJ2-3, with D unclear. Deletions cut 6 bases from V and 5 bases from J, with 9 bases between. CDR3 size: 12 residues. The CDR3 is CASRQGLDTQYF. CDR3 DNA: TGTGCCAGCAGACAAGGGTTAGATACGCAGTATTTT.

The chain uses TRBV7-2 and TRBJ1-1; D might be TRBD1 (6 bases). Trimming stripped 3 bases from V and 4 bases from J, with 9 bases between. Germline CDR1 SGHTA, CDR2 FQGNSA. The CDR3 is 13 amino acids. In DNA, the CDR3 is TGTGCCAGCAGCTTCACAGGGCTCACTGAAGCTTTCTTT. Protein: CASSFTGLTEAFF.

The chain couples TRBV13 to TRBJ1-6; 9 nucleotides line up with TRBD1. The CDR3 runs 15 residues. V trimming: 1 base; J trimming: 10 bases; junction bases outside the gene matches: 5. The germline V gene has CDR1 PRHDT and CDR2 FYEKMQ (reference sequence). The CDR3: CASSLVGQGTSPLHF. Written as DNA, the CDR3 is TGTGCCAGCAGCTTAGTCGGACAGGGGACCTCACCCCTCCACTTT.